Below, one T cell receptor (beta chain) is given with its context. Specified treatment: randomized to nivolumab then ipilimumab (arm A) or the reverse (arm B). None of the patients previously received DNA-damaging chemotherapy. Live CD3+CD8+ CD19− CD56− cells were sorted from PBMCs. This entry belongs to a study of sequential checkpoint blockade in melanoma. Study-level background: Randomization was 1:1 between first-line nivolumab→ipilimumab and ipilimumab→nivolumab. After both sequences, patients received maintenance nivolumab.

Repertoires were generated with immunoSEQ multiplex PCR, while TCRdb's copy carries only in-frame clones and drops some. Among fewer than 6,500 clones listed, around 53% were seen once. The specimen comprised CD8+ T cells sorted from blood (inferred from file names), sampled from a patient given nivolumab and ipilimumab in sequence. The clonotype was recovered from a human donor with melanoma.

The CDR3 bases are TGTGCCAGCAGTTTATTCCTCGGACTAGCGGGAGCGGACCAAGAGACCCAGTACTTC. Translated, it gives CASSLFLGLAGADQETQYF. The rearrangement joins TRBV28 to TRBJ2-5; 13 nucleotides agree with TRBD2. Germline V gives CDR1 MDHEN, CDR2 SYDVKM. The length of the CDR3 is 19 residues. The J segment lost 0 bases and the V segment lost 1 base, leaving 8 bases of the junction unmatched.